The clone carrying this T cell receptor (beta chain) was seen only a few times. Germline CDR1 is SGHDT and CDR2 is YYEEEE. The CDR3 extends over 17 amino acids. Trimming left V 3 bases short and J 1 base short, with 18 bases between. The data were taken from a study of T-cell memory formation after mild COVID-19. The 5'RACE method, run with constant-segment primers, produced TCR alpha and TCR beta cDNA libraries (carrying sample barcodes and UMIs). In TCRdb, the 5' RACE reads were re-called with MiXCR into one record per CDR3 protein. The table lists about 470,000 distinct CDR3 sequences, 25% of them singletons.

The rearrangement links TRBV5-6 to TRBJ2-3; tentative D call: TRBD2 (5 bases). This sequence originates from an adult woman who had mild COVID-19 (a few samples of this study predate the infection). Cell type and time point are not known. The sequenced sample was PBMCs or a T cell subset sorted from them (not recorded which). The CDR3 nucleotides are TGTGCCAGCAGCTGCCCCGACTGCGAGGGTGGCACAGATACGCAGTATTTT. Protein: CASSCPDCEGGTDTQYF.